The 23 T cell receptor beta chains below were found in one sample sequenced in a study of T cells after yellow fever vaccination. Each CDR3 protein gets one entry after TCRdb re-called the 5' RACE reads with MiXCR. The data show 620,000 or so distinct CDR3 sequences, about 15% seen once. The starting material was PBMCs, obtained 5 to 6 days after the first yellow fever vaccination. The receptors here all came from a young man who received the YFV17D yellow fever vaccine.

The chain uses TRBV4-2 and TRBJ1-5; D is perhaps TRBD1 (6 bases). The germline CDR1 and CDR2 sequences are LGHNA and YNFKEQ. The V gene lost 0 bases and the J gene lost 4 bases, with 13 bases spanning the gap. This CDR3 is built from 16 residues. CDR3 amino acids: CASSQDSGGANQPQHF. The CDR3 nucleotides read TGTGCCAGCAGCCAAGATTCCGGGGGCGCGAATCAGCCCCAGCATTTT.

This clonotype was observed a few times. The chain joins TRBV12-3 or TRBV12-4 to TRBJ1-5, with D hard to call. Trimming removed 6 bases at V and 3 bases at J, with 12 bases between. The CDR3 covers 14 residues. CDR3: CASSRAAPNQPQHF. The DNA for the CDR3 is TGTGCCAGCAGCCGCGCGGCACCCAATCAGCCCCAGCATTTT.

The V call is TRBV7-3, the J call TRBJ2-6, with D tentatively TRBD1 or TRBD2 (5 bases each). The germline V gene encodes CDR1 SGHTA and CDR2 FQGTGA. CDR3 length: 17 residues. Trimming left V 5 bases short and J 4 bases short, with 18 bases between. The CDR3 sequence is CASSPTGTSGGANVLTF. CDR3 DNA: TGTGCCAGCAGCCCAACCGGGACCTCCGGCGGGGCCAACGTCCTGACTTTC.

This clonotype appeared many times. The chain recombines TRBV7-3 with TRBJ1-1, with unresolved D. Germline loops: CDR1 SGHTA, CDR2 FQGTGA. Trimming left V 1 base short and J 1 base short, with 10 bases between. This CDR3 comprises 15 residues. As DNA, the CDR3 is TGTGCCAGCAGCTTAAGTTTAGGAGCGAACACTGAAGCTTTCTTT. This gives the protein CASSLSLGANTEAFF.

This chain connects TRBV11-2 to TRBJ2-1; D is perhaps TRBD2 (5 bases). The germline V gene encodes CDR1 SGHAT and CDR2 FQNNGV. V was clipped by 2 bases and J by 9 bases, with 17 bases between them. The CDR3 totals 15 residues. CDR3: CASSLSRVLPLEQFF. CDR3 sequence (DNA): TGTGCCAGCAGCTTATCGCGGGTACTCCCTCTTGAGCAGTTCTTC.

This clonotype was seen only a few times. The V and J genes are TRBV4-2 and TRBJ2-5; D gene uncertain. The germline V gene encodes CDR1 LGHNA and CDR2 YNFKEQ. The CDR3 is made up of 15 amino acids. V was trimmed by 0 bases and J by 4 bases, leaving 12 bases between them. Here the CDR3 reads CASSQESSKLETQYF. DNA for the CDR3: TGTGCCAGCAGCCAAGAGTCCTCAAAACTAGAGACCCAGTACTTC.

V gene TRBV29-1 combines with J gene TRBJ2-5, with 7 bases identical to TRBD1. The CDR3 sequence is 12 residues long. V trimming: 6 bases; J trimming: 5 bases; junction bases outside the gene matches: 6. Germline lookup yields CDR1 SQVTM and CDR2 ANQGSEA. The CDR3 nucleotides read TGCAGCGTAAAGACAGGGTCGGAGACCCAGTACTTC. This sequence encodes CSVKTGSETQYF.

With respect to this clonotype: A much larger clone differs from this one at a single base, so this may be a read error. Because the CDR3 is missing its conserved closing phenylalanine or tryptophan, this is likely a read error. The chain combines TRBV5-1 with TRBJ2-3; D may be TRBD2 (5 bases). V was shortened by 1 base and J by 2 bases, with 8 bases between the two germline ends. This CDR3 region has 14 residues. The germline V gene encodes CDR1 SGHRS and CDR2 YFSETQ. The CDR3 sequence: CASSLRRDTDTQYY. CDR3 DNA sequence: TGCGCCAGCAGCTTGCGACGGGACACAGATACGCAGTATTAT.

V usage is TRBV7-8 and J usage is TRBJ2-2; D gene unclear. With 3 bases removed from V and 0 bases from J, the gap between germline ends came to 17 bases. CDR3 length equals 18 residues. The germline CDR1 and CDR2 sequences are SGHVS and FQNEAQ. This chain's CDR3 is CASSFLGSGPANTGELFF. Here the CDR3 DNA reads TGTGCCAGCAGCTTCTTGGGTTCGGGTCCTGCGAACACCGGGGAGCTGTTTTTT.

The chain carries TRBV4-2 and TRBJ2-1; D unresolved. This CDR3 is 11 amino acids long. Germline CDR1 is LGHNA and CDR2 is YNFKEQ. Trimming left V 0 bases short and J 9 bases short, with 3 bases between. This CDR3 reads CASSQEGEQFF. The CDR3, as DNA: TGTGCCAGCAGCCAAGAAGGTGAGCAGTTCTTC.

The gene calls are TRBV7-9 and TRBJ2-3, with 9 bases fitting TRBD1. Unmatched junction bases numbered 5, after V lost 4 bases and J lost 3 bases. Germline CDR1 reads SEHNR; CDR2 reads FQNEAQ (reference sequence). The CDR3 totals 15 residues. This CDR3 reads CASSSHRGPTDTQYF. In DNA, the CDR3 is TGTGCCAGCAGCTCCCACAGGGGGCCGACAGATACGCAGTATTTT.

The rearrangement links TRBV12-3 or TRBV12-4 to TRBJ1-1; the match to TRBD1 covers 8 bases. The CDR3 sequence is 14 residues long. The trim removed 6 bases at V and 4 bases at J, leaving 7 bases unmatched. CDR3 region: CASRRTGTGTEAFF. CDR3 coding DNA: TGTGCCAGCAGACGGACAGGGACGGGCACTGAAGCTTTCTTT.

This sequence joins TRBV12-3 or TRBV12-4 and TRBJ1-1, with a tentative D call TRBD1 (5 bases). V shed 10 bases and J shed 2 bases, with 23 bases lying between them. The CDR3 is made up of 16 amino acids. The CDR3 reads CATLSQGVFVNTEAFF. The DNA of the CDR3 is TGTGCCACCCTCTCCCAGGGAGTTTTTGTTAACACTGAAGCTTTCTTT.

The chain employs TRBV14 and TRBJ2-6; D remains ambiguous. The CDR3 contains 16 residues. Trimming cost V 1 base and J 4 bases, with 11 bases left between them. The V gene's germline CDR1 is SGHDN and CDR2 FVKESK. The CDR3 is CASSQVQSLGANVLTF. The CDR3 nucleotides are TGTGCCAGCAGCCAAGTACAGTCTCTGGGGGCCAACGTCCTGACTTTC.

V and J are TRBV5-1 and TRBJ2-2; the match to TRBD1 covers 7 bases. The germline V gene encodes CDR1 SGHRS and CDR2 YFSETQ. The CDR3 consists of 16 residues. V was pared by 2 bases and J by 7 bases, with 11 bases of the junction left unmatched. CDR3 sequence reads: CASSFLRDSGDGELFF. The CDR3 DNA reads as TGCGCCAGCAGCTTCCTTAGGGACAGTGGTGACGGGGAGCTGTTTTTT.

This clonotype was found a few times. The J gene is TRBJ2-3, the V gene TRBV27; 12 nucleotides agree with TRBD2. Trimming cost V 5 bases and J 4 bases; bases outside gene matches: 10. This CDR3 has 17 residues. CDR1 MNHEY and CDR2 SMNVEV come from the germline V gene (reference sequence). The CDR3 protein is CASSARLAGAWADTQYF. The CDR3 DNA reads as TGTGCCAGCAGTGCAAGACTAGCGGGGGCCTGGGCAGATACGCAGTATTTT.

This clonotype appeared a few times. This chain uses TRBV7-2 with TRBJ2-1; TRBD2 matches at 8 bases. Germline assignment: CDR1 SGHTA and CDR2 FQGNSA. There are 15 residues in the CDR3. V trimming: 5 bases; J trimming: 7 bases; junction bases outside the gene matches: 10. CDR3 loop: CASSPPGTSLNEQFF. Here the CDR3 DNA reads TGTGCCAGCAGCCCACCCGGGACTAGTCTTAATGAGCAGTTCTTC.

This clonotype has only a few counts. This chain uses TRBV5-1 with TRBJ1-1, with unresolved D. V was cut by 2 bases and J by 0 bases, with 8 bases left in between. The germline V gene encodes CDR1 SGHRS and CDR2 YFSETQ. The CDR3 is made up of 14 amino acids. CDR3 sequence reads: CASSFGIMNTEAFF. As DNA, the CDR3 is TGCGCCAGCAGCTTCGGGATTATGAACACTGAAGCTTTCTTT.

This clonotype was recorded at least ten times. The chain employs TRBV20-1 and TRBJ1-1; no clear D. CDR1 DFQATT and CDR2 SNEGSKA come from the germline V gene (reference sequence). The V and J ends lost 3 bases and 0 bases respectively, with 11 bases between them. The CDR3 runs 14 residues. The CDR3, as DNA: TGCAGTGCTAGTCAAGGTTTTATGAACACTGAAGCTTTCTTT. The encoded protein is CSASQGFMNTEAFF.

This chain uses TRBV20-1 with TRBJ1-1; D may be TRBD1 (6 bases). The CDR3 sequence is 15 residues long. The V end was cut by 1 base, the J end by 3 bases, with 15 bases between. Germline CDR1 reads DFQATT; CDR2 reads SNEGSKA (reference sequence). The CDR3 loop reads CSARGGRGGYTEAFF. In DNA form, the CDR3 reads TGCAGTGCTAGAGGTGGCAGGGGAGGATACACTGAAGCTTTCTTT.

The chain couples TRBV24-1 to TRBJ2-3, with 9 bases identical to TRBD2. Germline lookup yields CDR1 KGHDR and CDR2 SFDVKD. The CDR3 contains 15 residues. V trimming: 5 bases; J trimming: 4 bases; junction bases outside the gene matches: 6. CDR3: CATSGAGGGPDTQYF. In DNA, the CDR3 is TGTGCCACCAGTGGGGCGGGAGGGGGCCCAGATACGCAGTATTTT.

There are a few counts of this clonotype. The CDR3 region is CASSYSQTADRVSYEQYV. The CDR3 DNA is TGTGCCAGCAGTTATTCTCAGACCGCAGACAGGGTTTCCTACGAGCAGTACGTC. This chain connects TRBV6-2 or TRBV6-3 to TRBJ2-7; 7 nucleotides line up with TRBD1. Per germline, CDR1 MNHEY and CDR2 SVGEGT. CDR3 length equals 18 residues. With 3 bases clipped from V and 1 base from J, the junction kept 15 bases outside the gene matches.

This clonotype showed up just a few times. The V and J genes are TRBV6-2 or TRBV6-3 and TRBJ2-1; D call uncertain. The CDR3 covers 12 residues. The germline CDR1 and CDR2 sequences are MNHEY and SVGEGT. Deletions cut 1 base from V and 8 bases from J, with 6 bases between. The CDR3: CASSYFNHEQFF. The CDR3 DNA reads as TGTGCCAGCAGTTACTTCAACCATGAGCAGTTCTTC.